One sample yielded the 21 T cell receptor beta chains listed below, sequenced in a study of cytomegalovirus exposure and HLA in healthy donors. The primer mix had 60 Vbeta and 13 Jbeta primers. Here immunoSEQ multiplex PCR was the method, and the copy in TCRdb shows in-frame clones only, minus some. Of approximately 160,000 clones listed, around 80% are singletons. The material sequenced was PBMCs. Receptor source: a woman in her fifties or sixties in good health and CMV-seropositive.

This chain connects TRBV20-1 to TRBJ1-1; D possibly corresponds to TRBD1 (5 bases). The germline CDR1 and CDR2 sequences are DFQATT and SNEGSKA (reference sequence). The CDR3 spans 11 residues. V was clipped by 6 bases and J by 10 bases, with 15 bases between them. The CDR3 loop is CSAPGRGIAFF. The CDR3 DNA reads TGCAGTGCCCCAGGGCGGGGCATAGCTTTCTTT.

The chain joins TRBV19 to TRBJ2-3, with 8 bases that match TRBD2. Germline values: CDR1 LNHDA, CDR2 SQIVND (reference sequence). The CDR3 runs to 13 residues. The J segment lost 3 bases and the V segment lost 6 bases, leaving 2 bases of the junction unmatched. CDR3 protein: CASRSGGTDTQYF. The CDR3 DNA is TGTGCCAGTAGAAGCGGGGGTACAGATACGCAGTATTTT.

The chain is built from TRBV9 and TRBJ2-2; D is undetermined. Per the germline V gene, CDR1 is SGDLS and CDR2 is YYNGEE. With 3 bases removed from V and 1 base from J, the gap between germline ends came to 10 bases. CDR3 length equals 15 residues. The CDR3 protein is CASSGHSLNTGELFF. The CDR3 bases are TGTGCCAGCAGCGGACATTCCTTGAACACCGGGGAGCTGTTTTTT.

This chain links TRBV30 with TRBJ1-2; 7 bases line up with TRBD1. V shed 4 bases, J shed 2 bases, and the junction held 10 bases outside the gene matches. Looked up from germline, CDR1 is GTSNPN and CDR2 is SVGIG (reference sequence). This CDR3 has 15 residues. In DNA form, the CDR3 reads TGTGCCTGGACTGAGGAGACAGGGTTCAACTATGGCTACACCTTC. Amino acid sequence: CAWTEETGFNYGYTF.

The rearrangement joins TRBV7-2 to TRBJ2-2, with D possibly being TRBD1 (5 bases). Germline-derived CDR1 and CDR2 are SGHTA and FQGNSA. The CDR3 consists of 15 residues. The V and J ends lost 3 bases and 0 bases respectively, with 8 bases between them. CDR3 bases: TGTGCCAGCAGCTTGATGACAGCGAACACCGGGGAGCTGTTTTTT. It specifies CASSLMTANTGELFF.

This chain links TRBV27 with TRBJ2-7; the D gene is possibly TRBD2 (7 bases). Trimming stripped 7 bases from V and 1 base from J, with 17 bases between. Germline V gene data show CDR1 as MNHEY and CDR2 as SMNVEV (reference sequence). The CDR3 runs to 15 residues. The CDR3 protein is CASMLKGGLSYEQYF. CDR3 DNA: TGTGCCAGCATGCTGAAGGGGGGGCTTTCCTACGAGCAGTACTTC.

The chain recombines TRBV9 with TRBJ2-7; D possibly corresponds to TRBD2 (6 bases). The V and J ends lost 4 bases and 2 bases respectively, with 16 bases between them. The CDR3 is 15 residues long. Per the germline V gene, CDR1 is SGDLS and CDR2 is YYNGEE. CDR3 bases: TGTGCCAGCAGCCCCCACGGGGTAGCGGCCTACGAGCAGTACTTC. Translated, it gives CASSPHGVAAYEQYF.

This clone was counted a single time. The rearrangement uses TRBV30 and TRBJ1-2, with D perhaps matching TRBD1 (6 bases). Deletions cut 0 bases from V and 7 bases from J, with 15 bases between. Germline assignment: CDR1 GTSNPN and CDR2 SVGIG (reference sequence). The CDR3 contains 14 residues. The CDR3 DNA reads TGTGCCTGGAGTGTACAGGGTTCCCTGAGTGGCTACACCTTC. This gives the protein CAWSVQGSLSGYTF. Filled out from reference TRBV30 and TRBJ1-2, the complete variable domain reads SQTIHQWPATLVQPVGSPLSLECTVEGTSNPNLYWYRQAAGRGLQLLFYSVGIGQISSEVPQNLSASRPQDRQFILSSKKLLLSDSGFYLCAWSVQGSLSGYTFGSGTRLTVV.

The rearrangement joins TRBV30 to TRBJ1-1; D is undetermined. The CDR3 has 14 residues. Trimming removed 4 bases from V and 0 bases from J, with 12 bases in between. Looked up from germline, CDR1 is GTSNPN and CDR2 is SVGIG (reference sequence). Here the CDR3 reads CAWNRGQMNTEAFF. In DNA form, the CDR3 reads TGTGCCTGGAATAGAGGGCAGATGAACACTGAAGCTTTCTTT.

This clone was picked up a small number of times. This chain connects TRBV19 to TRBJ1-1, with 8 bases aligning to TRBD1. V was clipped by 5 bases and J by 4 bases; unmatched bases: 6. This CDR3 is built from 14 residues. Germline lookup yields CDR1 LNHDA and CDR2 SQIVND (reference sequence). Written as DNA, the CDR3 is TGTGCCAGTAGTGTCACAGGGGGACGCACTGAAGCTTTCTTT. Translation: CASSVTGGRTEAFF.

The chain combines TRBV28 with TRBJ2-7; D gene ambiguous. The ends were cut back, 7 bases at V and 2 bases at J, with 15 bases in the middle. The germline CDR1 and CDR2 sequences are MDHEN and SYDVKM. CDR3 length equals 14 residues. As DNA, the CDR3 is TGTGCCAGCACCCTAGGTGGCTCTACCTACGAGCAGTACTTC. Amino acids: CASTLGGSTYEQYF.

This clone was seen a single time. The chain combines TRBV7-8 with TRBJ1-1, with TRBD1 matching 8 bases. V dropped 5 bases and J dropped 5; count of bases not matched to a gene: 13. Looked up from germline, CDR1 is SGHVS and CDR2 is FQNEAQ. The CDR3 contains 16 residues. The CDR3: CASSPSIGQGWTEAFF. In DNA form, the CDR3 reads TGTGCCAGCAGCCCCTCCATTGGACAGGGTTGGACTGAAGCTTTCTTT.

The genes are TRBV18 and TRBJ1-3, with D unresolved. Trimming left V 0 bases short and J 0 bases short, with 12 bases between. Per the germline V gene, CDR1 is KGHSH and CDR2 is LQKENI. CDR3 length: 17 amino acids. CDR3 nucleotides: TGTGCCAGCTCACCACCGCTGAAACAATACTCTGGAAACACCATATATTTT. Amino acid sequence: CASSPPLKQYSGNTIYF.

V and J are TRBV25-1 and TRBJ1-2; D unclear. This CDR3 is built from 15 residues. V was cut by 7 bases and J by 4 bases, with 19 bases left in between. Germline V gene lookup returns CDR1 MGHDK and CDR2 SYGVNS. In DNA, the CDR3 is TGTGCCAGCATTCGGAAAGGAGCCCCCGGCTATGGCTACACCTTC. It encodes CASIRKGAPGYGYTF.

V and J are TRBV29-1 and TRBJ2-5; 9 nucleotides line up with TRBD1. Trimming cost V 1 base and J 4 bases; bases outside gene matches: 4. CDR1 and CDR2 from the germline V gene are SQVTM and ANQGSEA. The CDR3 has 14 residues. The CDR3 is CSVEGQGVGETQYF. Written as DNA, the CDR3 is TGCAGCGTTGAAGGACAGGGGGTGGGAGAGACCCAGTACTTC.

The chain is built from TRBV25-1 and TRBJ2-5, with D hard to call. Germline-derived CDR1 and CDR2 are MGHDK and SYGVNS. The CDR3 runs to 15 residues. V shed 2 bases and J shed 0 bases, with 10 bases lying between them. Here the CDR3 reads CASSEARGYQETQYF. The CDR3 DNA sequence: TGTGCCAGCAGTGAAGCGAGAGGTTACCAAGAGACCCAGTACTTC.

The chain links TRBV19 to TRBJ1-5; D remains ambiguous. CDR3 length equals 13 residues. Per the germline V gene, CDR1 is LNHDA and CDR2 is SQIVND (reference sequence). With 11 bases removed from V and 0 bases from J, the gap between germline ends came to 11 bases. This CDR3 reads CAAAGFSNQPQHF. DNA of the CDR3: TGTGCCGCCGCGGGTTTTAGCAATCAGCCCCAGCATTTT.

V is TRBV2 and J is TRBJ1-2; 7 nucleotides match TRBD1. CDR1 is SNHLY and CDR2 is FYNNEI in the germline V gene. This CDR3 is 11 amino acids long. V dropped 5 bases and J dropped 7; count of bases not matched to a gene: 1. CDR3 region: CASSSGGGYTF. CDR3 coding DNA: TGTGCCAGCAGTTCAGGGGGTGGCTACACCTTC.

As DNA, the CDR3 is TGCGCCAGCAGCCAAGGGAGACTAGCGGGAGGGAAGGGTGAGCAGTTCTTC. Translating it yields CASSQGRLAGGKGEQFF. The chain carries TRBV4-1 and TRBJ2-1; the match to TRBD2 covers 14 bases. Unmatched junction bases numbered 8, after V lost 1 base and J lost 9 bases. Germline V gene data show CDR1 as MGHRA and CDR2 as YSYEKL. The CDR3 runs 17 residues.

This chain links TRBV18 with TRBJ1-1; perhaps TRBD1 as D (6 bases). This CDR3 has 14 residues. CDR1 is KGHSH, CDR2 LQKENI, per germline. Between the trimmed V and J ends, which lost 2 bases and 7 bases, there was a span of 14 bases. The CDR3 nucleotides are TGTGCCAGCTCACCAGTACAGGGCCGGCTTGAAGCTTTCTTT. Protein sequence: CASSPVQGRLEAFF.

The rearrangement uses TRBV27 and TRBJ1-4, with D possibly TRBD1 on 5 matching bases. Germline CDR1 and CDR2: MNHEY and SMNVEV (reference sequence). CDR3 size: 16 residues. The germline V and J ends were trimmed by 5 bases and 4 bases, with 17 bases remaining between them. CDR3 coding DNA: TGTGCCAGCAGTCCGGATAGACAGCGTTTTAATGAAAAACTGTTTTTT. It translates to CASSPDRQRFNEKLFF.